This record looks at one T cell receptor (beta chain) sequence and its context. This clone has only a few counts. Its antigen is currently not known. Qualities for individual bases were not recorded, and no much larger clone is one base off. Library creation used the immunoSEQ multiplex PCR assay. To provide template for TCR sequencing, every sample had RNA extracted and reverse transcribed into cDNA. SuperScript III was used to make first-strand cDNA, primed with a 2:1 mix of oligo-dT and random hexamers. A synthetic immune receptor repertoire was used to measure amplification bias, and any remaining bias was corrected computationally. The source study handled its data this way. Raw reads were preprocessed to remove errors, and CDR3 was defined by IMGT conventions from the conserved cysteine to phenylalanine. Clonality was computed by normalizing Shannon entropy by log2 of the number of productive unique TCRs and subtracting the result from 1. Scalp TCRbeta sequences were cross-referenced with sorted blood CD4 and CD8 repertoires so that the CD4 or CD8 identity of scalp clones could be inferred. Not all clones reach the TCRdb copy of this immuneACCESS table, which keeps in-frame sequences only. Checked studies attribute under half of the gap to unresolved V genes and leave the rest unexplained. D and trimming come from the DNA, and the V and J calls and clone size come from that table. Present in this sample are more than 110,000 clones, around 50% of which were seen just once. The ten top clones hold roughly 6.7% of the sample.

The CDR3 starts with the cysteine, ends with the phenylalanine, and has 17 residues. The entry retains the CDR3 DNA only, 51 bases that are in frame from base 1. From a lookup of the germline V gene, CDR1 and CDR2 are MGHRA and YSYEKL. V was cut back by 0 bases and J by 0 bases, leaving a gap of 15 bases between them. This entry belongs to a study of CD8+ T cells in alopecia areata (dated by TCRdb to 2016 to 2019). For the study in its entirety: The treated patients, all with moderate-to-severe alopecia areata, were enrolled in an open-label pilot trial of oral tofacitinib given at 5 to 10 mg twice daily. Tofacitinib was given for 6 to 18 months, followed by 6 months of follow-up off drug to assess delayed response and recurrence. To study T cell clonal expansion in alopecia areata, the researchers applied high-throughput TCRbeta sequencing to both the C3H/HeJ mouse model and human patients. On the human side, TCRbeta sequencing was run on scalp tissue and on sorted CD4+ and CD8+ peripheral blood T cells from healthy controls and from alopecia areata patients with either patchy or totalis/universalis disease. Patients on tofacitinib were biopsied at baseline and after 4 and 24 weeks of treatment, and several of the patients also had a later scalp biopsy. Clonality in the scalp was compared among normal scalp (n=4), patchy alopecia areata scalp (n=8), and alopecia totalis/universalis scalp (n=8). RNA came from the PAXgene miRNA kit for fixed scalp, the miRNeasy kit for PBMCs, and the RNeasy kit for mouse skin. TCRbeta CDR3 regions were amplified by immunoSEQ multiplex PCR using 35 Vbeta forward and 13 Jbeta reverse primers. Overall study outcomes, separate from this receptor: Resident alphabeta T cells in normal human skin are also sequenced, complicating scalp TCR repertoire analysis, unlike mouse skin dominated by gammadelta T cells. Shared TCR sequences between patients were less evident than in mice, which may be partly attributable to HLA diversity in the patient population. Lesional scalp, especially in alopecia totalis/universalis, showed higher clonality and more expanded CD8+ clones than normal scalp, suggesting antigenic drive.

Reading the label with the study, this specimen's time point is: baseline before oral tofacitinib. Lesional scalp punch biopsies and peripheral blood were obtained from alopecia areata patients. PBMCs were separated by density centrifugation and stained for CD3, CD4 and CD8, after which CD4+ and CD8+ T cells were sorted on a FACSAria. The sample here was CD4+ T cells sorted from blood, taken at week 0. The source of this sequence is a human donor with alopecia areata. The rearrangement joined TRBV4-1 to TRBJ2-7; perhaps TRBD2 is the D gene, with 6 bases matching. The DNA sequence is TGCGCCAGCAGCCAAGATCGGGGCCGGGGGAGCTCCTACGAGCAGTACTTC. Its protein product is CASSQDRGRGSSYEQYF.